Shown below are 30 T cell receptor beta chains from a single sample sequenced in a study of technical replicates of blood from several donors. The data were produced by immunoSEQ multiplex PCR, yet TCRdb's version contains in-frame clones alone and is incomplete. This sample carries about 70,000 clones, just under 97% of them seen once, and the ten largest clones take 0.2% to 0.25%. Sequencing input: T cells isolated from PBMCs. All receptors derive from a human donor in good health.

The DNA of the CDR3 is TGTGCCAGTGGTAGCGGGGGGGCCTTCGATGAGCAGTTCTTC. It is translated as CASGSGGAFDEQFF. This chain links TRBV19 with TRBJ2-1; 11 bases map to TRBD2. J was trimmed by 8 bases and V by 8 bases; bases with no gene match: 8. The V gene's germline CDR1 is LNHDA and CDR2 SQIVND (reference sequence). The CDR3 is 14 amino acids.

This clone was found once. The V call is TRBV27, the J call TRBJ1-1, with 8 bases lining up with TRBD1. The CDR3 runs to 16 residues. J was trimmed by 0 bases and V by 7 bases; bases with no gene match: 10. Germline V gene sequence: CDR1 MNHEY, CDR2 SMNVEV (reference sequence). CDR3 in DNA: TGTGCCAGCACTCGAATCGGGACAGGTATGAACACTGAAGCTTTCTTT. Translated: CASTRIGTGMNTEAFF.

The rearrangement uses TRBV5-1 and TRBJ2-2; D remains unclear. The V end was cut by 2 bases, the J end by 7 bases, with 3 bases between. The CDR3 totals 11 residues. From germline, CDR1 is SGHRS and CDR2 YFSETQ. The CDR3: CASSFSGELFF. DNA for the CDR3: TGCGCCAGCAGCTTCAGCGGGGAGCTGTTTTTT.

Note on this clone: The DNA is omitted, as the CDR3 cannot be located on it reliably, and the CDR3 follows TCRdb's listing. The rearrangement links TRBV19 to TRBJ2-1; TRBD2 is the table's D call, not checked against the DNA. CDR1 LNHDA and CDR2 SQIVND come from the germline V gene (reference sequence). With termini counted, the CDR3 has 14 amino acids. The CDR3 sequence is CASSSGLDFDEQFF.

The V gene is TRBV27, the J gene TRBJ1-1; unclear D gene. V dropped 6 bases and J dropped 3 bases, with 11 bases sitting between them. Germline V lookup: CDR1 MNHEY, CDR2 SMNVEV (reference sequence). The CDR3 is made up of 13 amino acids. CDR3 in amino acids: CASSLGVYTEAFF. The CDR3, as DNA: TGTGCCAGCAGCCTGGGAGTTTACACTGAAGCTTTCTTT.

The chain combines TRBV6-5 with TRBJ1-1; D might be TRBD1 (5 bases). Trimming removed 0 bases at V and 0 bases at J, with 8 bases between. The CDR3 covers 15 residues. Germline CDR1 reads MNHEY; CDR2 reads SVGAGI. CDR3 loop: CASSYSPGMNTEAFF. The CDR3 DNA follows: TGTGCCAGCAGTTACTCCCCAGGGATGAACACTGAAGCTTTCTTT.

This sequence joins TRBV5-1 and TRBJ1-2; D call uncertain. The length of the CDR3 is 14 residues. The germline V gene has CDR1 SGHRS and CDR2 YFSETQ. Trimming removed 0 bases from V and 7 bases from J, with 13 bases in between. The CDR3 loop reads CASSLVVSSGGYTF. The CDR3 bases are TGCGCCAGCAGCTTGGTGGTCTCCTCCGGTGGCTACACCTTC.

The chain is built from TRBV4-2 and TRBJ2-5; 10 nucleotides line up with TRBD1. Trimming at V came to 1 base and at J to 5 bases, leaving 7 bases not matched to a gene. CDR3 size: 16 residues. The germline V gene encodes CDR1 LGHNA and CDR2 YNFKEQ. In DNA form, the CDR3 reads TGTGCCAGCAGCCAAGTGAGGGACAGGGGTTGGGAGACCCAGTACTTC. Its protein is CASSQVRDRGWETQYF.

V gene TRBV6-5 combines with J gene TRBJ2-4; 7 positions agree with TRBD1. The length of the CDR3 is 15 residues. Germline V gene sequence: CDR1 MNHEY, CDR2 SVGAGI. Trimming cost V 6 bases and J 4 bases; bases outside gene matches: 9. The DNA of the CDR3 is TGTGCCAGCAGACCCCCCGGGACAGCAAAAAACATTCAGTACTTC. Translation: CASRPPGTAKNIQYF.

J is TRBJ1-1 and V is TRBV14; TRBD1 matches at 7 bases. Germline values: CDR1 SGHDN, CDR2 FVKESK. V lost 7 bases and J lost 5; bases outside the gene matches: 7. The CDR3 consists of 13 residues. CDR3 nucleotides: TGTGCCAGCAAAAGACAGGGTGGAACTGAAGCTTTCTTT. Translated, it gives CASKRQGGTEAFF.

Here the CDR3 DNA reads TGTGCCAGCAGGATTTGGCGAGGCTCACCCCTCCACTTT. It specifies CASRIWRGSPLHF. The J gene is TRBJ1-6, the V gene TRBV6-5; D is unclear. There are 13 residues in the CDR3. V lost 6 bases and J 10 bases, leaving 13 bases between the germline ends. Germline V lookup: CDR1 MNHEY, CDR2 SVGAGI.

Written as DNA, the CDR3 is TGTGCCAGCAGCCAACCACGGACTAGCGGGGGAAGGGGTGAGCAGTTCTTC. It is translated as CASSQPRTSGGRGEQFF. The chain recombines TRBV13 with TRBJ2-1, with 13 bases identical to TRBD2. V gave up 5 bases and J gave up 9 bases; unmatched junction bases: 13. CDR1 PRHDT and CDR2 FYEKMQ come from the germline V gene (reference sequence). This CDR3 has 17 residues. The whole variable domain, remainder taken from reference TRBV13 and TRBJ2-1, is AAGVIQSPRHLIKEKRETATLKCYPIPRHDTVYWYQQGPGQDPQFLISFYEKMQSDKGSIPDRFSAQQFSDYHSELNMSSLELGDSALYFCASSQPRTSGGRGEQFFGPGTRLTVL.

The rearrangement uses TRBV27 and TRBJ2-6, with D perhaps matching TRBD1 (6 bases). CDR3 length equals 15 residues. The V and J ends lost 5 bases and 1 base respectively, with 9 bases between them. The V gene's germline CDR1 is MNHEY and CDR2 SMNVEV (reference sequence). The CDR3 DNA sequence: TGTGCCAGCAGTGGACAGTCTTCTGGGGCCAACGTCCTGACTTTC. Translation gives CASSGQSSGANVLTF.

The V and J genes are TRBV2 and TRBJ2-3; 10 nucleotides match TRBD2. The CDR3 is made up of 14 amino acids. Germline V CDR1 and CDR2: SNHLY, FYNNEI. Trimming cost V 8 bases and J 2 bases; bases outside gene matches: 4. In nucleotides, the CDR3 is TGTGCCAGCGTTCTAGCGGGAGCCACAGATACGCAGTATTTT. Encoded protein: CASVLAGATDTQYF. The entire variable domain, with the rest obtained from reference TRBV2 and TRBJ2-3, is as follows: EPEVTQTPSHQVTQMGQEVILRCVPISNHLYFYWYRQILGQKVEFLVSFYNNEISEKSEIFDDQFSVERPDGSNFTLKIRSTKLEDSAMYFCASVLAGATDTQYFGPGTRLTVL.

A remark on this clone: Sequence at one end of the junction differs from germline and may be a read error. In nucleotides, the CDR3 is TGTGCCAGCAGGTTGGGCGGGGGGACTGAAGCTTTCTTT. This codes for CASRLGGGTEAFF. The chain uses TRBV5-4 and TRBJ1-1, with TRBD1 as a possible D gene (5 bases). CDR3 size: 13 residues. From germline, CDR1 is SGHNT and CDR2 YYREEE (reference sequence).

V usage is TRBV2 and J usage is TRBJ2-3; possibly TRBD2 for D (5 bases). CDR3 length: 15 residues. Germline V gene data show CDR1 as SNHLY and CDR2 as FYNNEI. Trimming shortened V by 0 bases and J by 6 bases, and 13 bases separated the two germline ends. CDR3 loop: CASSEAGSVVDTQYF. The DNA of the CDR3 is TGTGCCAGCAGTGAAGCGGGGAGTGTGGTTGATACGCAGTATTTT.

This chain joins TRBV11-2 and TRBJ2-3; D may be TRBD2 (7 bases). Germline values: CDR1 SGHAT, CDR2 FQNNGV. Trimming pared 5 bases from V and 2 bases from J, leaving 20 bases between. CDR3 length equals 17 residues. The CDR3 reads CASSEARWGGSTDTQYF. The CDR3 DNA sequence: TGTGCCAGCAGCGAGGCGAGGTGGGGGGGCTCCACAGATACGCAGTATTTT.

V usage is TRBV6-1 and J usage is TRBJ1-3; perhaps TRBD1 as D (6 bases). CDR3 length: 14 amino acids. The V end lost 6 bases, the J end lost 3 bases, and 12 bases lay between the germline ends. Looked up from germline, CDR1 is MNHNS and CDR2 is SASEGT. Here the CDR3 reads CASSDRSIGNTIYF. In DNA, the CDR3 is TGTGCCAGCAGCGACAGGAGTATTGGAAACACCATATATTTT.

This chain joins TRBV2 and TRBJ1-5, with D unclear. The CDR3 loop spans 13 amino acids. From germline, CDR1 is SNHLY and CDR2 FYNNEI. Trimming shortened V by 4 bases and J by 3 bases, and 7 bases separated the two germline ends. In nucleotides, the CDR3 is TGTGCCAGCAGTGCCCAGTTCAATCAGCCCCAGCATTTT. This codes for CASSAQFNQPQHF.

The genes are TRBV14 and TRBJ2-7; 10 bases are shared with TRBD2. The CDR3 consists of 15 residues. CDR1 is SGHDN, CDR2 FVKESK, per germline. V lost 1 base to trimming and J lost 6 bases; unmatched junction nucleotides: 6. CDR3 region: CASSQGLAGESEQYF. The CDR3 nucleotides read TGTGCCAGCAGCCAAGGGCTAGCGGGGGAGAGCGAGCAGTACTTC.

The chain links TRBV30 to TRBJ2-1; D perhaps matches TRBD2 (6 bases). V was shortened by 2 bases and J by 10 bases, with 6 bases between the two germline ends. The CDR3 runs 10 residues. The germline V gene has CDR1 GTSNPN and CDR2 SVGIG (reference sequence). The CDR3 DNA sequence: TGTGCCTGGAGTAGCGGGGAGCAGTTCTTC. This gives the protein CAWSSGEQFF. Complete variable domain (other parts from reference TRBV30 and TRBJ2-1): SQTIHQWPATLVQPVGSPLSLECTVEGTSNPNLYWYRQAAGRGLQLLFYSVGIGQISSEVPQNLSASRPQDRQFILSSKKLLLSDSGFYLCAWSSGEQFFGPGTRLTVL.

The chain is built from TRBV5-4 and TRBJ2-3; no definite D call. CDR1 SGHNT and CDR2 YYREEE come from the germline V gene (reference sequence). Trimming removed 0 bases at V and 6 bases at J, with 11 bases between. The CDR3 totals 14 residues. The CDR3 sequence: CASSLDSYGDTQYF. CDR3 nucleotides: TGTGCCAGCAGCTTGGACAGTTATGGGGATACGCAGTATTTT.

Here the CDR3 DNA reads TGTGCCAGCAGAACAGGGAGCAACACAGATACGCAGTATTTT. Amino acids: CASRTGSNTDTQYF. The chain couples TRBV25-1 to TRBJ2-3; D might be TRBD1 (6 bases). CDR3 length: 14 residues. Germline loops: CDR1 MGHDK, CDR2 SYGVNS. Trimming removed 6 bases from V and 2 bases from J, with 12 bases in between. The whole variable domain, remainder taken from reference TRBV25-1 and TRBJ2-3, is EADIYQTPRYLVIGTGKKITLECSQTMGHDKMYWYQQDPGMELHLIHYSYGVNSTEKGDLSSESTVSRIRTEHFPLTLESARPSHTSQYLCASRTGSNTDTQYFGPGTRLTVL.

The chain carries TRBV6-6 and TRBJ1-5; D might be TRBD1 (5 bases). The CDR3 sequence is 15 residues long. Germline V gene data show CDR1 as MNHNY and CDR2 as SVGAGI (reference sequence). Trimming removed 4 bases from V and 2 bases from J, with 12 bases in between. For the CDR3, the DNA is TGTGCCAGCAGTTCCGACAGCGAGCGCAATCAGCCCCAGCATTTT. It encodes CASSSDSERNQPQHF.

This rearrangement joins TRBV11-2 to TRBJ1-6; TRBD1 might be the D (5 bases). The CDR3 spans 14 residues. Germline V gene sequence: CDR1 SGHAT, CDR2 FQNNGV. V lost 4 bases to trimming and J lost 7 bases, with 11 bases between them. In nucleotides, the CDR3 is TGTGCCAGCAGCTCCCGACAGAGCAATTCACCCCTCCACTTT. As protein: CASSSRQSNSPLHF.

The rearrangement joins TRBV7-9 to TRBJ2-1; 13 bases fit TRBD2. The CDR3 contains 17 residues. Germline V lookup: CDR1 SEHNR, CDR2 FQNEAQ (reference sequence). The ends lost 5 bases at V and 6 bases at J; junction bases unmatched: 10. CDR3 amino acids: CASSPYGLAGDPNEQFF. CDR3 nucleotides: TGTGCCAGCAGCCCCTATGGACTAGCGGGAGACCCCAATGAGCAGTTCTTC.

The rearrangement joins TRBV19 to TRBJ2-3; 8 bases are shared with TRBD2. The CDR3 is made up of 16 amino acids. CDR1 and CDR2 from the germline V gene are LNHDA and SQIVND (reference sequence). The ends lost 3 bases at V and 0 bases at J; junction bases unmatched: 5. CDR3 DNA sequence: TGTGCCAGTAGTATTCGTACGGGAGGGAGCACAGATACGCAGTATTTT. Residues: CASSIRTGGSTDTQYF. Variable domain in full (rest from reference TRBV19 and TRBJ2-3): DGGITQSPKYLFRKEGQNVTLSCEQNLNHDAMYWYRQDPGQGLRLIYYSQIVNDFQKGDIAEGYSVSREKKESFPLTVTSAQKNPTAFYLCASSIRTGGSTDTQYFGPGTRLTVL.

The genes are TRBV6-1 and TRBJ2-3; 7 bases line up with TRBD2. V lost 2 bases to trimming and J lost 1 base; unmatched junction nucleotides: 12. This CDR3 region has 18 residues. The germline V gene encodes CDR1 MNHNS and CDR2 SASEGT. CDR3 DNA sequence: TGTGCCAGCAGTGAACATGCGCCGGCAGCGGGACGCACAGATACGCAGTATTTT. Residues: CASSEHAPAAGRTDTQYF.

This clone was observed a few times. The chain links TRBV11-2 to TRBJ2-6, with D possibly TRBD1 on 6 matching bases. The CDR3 loop spans 18 amino acids. V lost 4 bases, J lost 0 bases, and 16 bases lay in between. Germline V gene data show CDR1 as SGHAT and CDR2 as FQNNGV. CDR3 DNA: TGTGCCAGCAGCTCCATAAGGACAGACTACTCTGGGGCCAACGTCCTGACTTTC. Its protein product is CASSSIRTDYSGANVLTF.

This sequence joins TRBV5-4 and TRBJ2-7; a weak D match, TRBD2 (6 bases). Looked up from germline, CDR1 is SGHNT and CDR2 is YYREEE (reference sequence). The CDR3 runs to 16 residues. Trimming removed 2 bases from V and 0 bases from J, with 15 bases in between. The CDR3 coding sequence is TGTGCCAGCAGCTTTTTTTCGTCGGGGGACTCCTACGAGCAGTACTTC. Its protein product is CASSFFSSGDSYEQYF.